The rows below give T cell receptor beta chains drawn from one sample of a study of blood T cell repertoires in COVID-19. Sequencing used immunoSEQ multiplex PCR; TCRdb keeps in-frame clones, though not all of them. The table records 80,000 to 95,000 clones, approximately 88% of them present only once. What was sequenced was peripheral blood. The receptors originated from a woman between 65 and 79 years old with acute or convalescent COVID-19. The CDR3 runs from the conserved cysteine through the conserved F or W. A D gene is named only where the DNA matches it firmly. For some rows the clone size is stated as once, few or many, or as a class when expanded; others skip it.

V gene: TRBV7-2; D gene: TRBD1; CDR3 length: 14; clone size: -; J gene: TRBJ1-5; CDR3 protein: CASSATGVNQPQHF; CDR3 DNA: TGTGCCAGCAGCGCCACAGGGGTTAATCAGCCCCAGCATTTT
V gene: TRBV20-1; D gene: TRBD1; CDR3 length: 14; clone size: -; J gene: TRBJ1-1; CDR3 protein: CSASRGQMNTEAFF; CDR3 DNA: TGCAGTGCTAGTCGGGGACAGATGAACACTGAAGCTTTCTTT
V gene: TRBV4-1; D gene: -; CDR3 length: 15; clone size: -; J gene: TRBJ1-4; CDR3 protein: CASSEEAAGNEKLFF; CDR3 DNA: TGCGCCAGCAGCGAAGAGGCGGCAGGGAATGAAAAACTGTTTTTT
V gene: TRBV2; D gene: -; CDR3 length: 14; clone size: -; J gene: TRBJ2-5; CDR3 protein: CASSVGRGQETQYF; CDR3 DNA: TGTGCCAGCAGTGTCGGCAGGGGCCAAGAGACCCAGTACTTC
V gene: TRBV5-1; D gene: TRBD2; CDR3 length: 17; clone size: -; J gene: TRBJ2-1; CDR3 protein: CASSLGPVAGAYNEQFF; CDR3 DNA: TGCGCCAGCAGCCTCGGTCCCGTAGCGGGAGCCTACAATGAGCAGTTCTTC
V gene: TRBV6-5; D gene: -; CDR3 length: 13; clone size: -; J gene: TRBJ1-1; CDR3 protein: CASIEGGRTEAFF; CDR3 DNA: TGTGCCAGCATAGAGGGAGGAAGGACTGAAGCTTTCTTT
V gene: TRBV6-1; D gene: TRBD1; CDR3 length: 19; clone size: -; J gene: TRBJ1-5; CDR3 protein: CASSDTSNRDRERNQPQHF; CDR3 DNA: TGTGCCAGCAGTGATACGTCGAACCGGGACAGGGAACGCAATCAGCCCCAGCATTTT
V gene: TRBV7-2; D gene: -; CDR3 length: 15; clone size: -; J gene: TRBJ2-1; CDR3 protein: CASSSRLRSYNEQFF; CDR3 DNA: TGTGCCAGCAGCTCGAGACTTCGCTCCTACAATGAGCAGTTCTTC
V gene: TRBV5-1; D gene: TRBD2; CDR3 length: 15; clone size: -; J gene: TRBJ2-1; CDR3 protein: CASSWSTSGGAEQFF; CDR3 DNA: TGCGCCAGCAGCTGGTCGACTAGCGGGGGGGCTGAGCAGTTCTTC
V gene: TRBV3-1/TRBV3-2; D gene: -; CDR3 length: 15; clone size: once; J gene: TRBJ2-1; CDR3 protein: CASSQGLGFPNEQFF; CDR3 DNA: TGTGCCAGCAGCCAAGGACTAGGATTCCCCAATGAGCAGTTCTTC
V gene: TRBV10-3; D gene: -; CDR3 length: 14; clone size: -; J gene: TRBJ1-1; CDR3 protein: CAISERDTRTEAFF; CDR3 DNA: TGTGCCATCAGTGAGAGGGACACGAGGACTGAAGCTTTCTTT
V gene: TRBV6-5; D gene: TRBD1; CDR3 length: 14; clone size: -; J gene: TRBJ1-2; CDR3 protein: CASRGQGEIYGYTF; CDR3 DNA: TGTGCCAGCAGGGGACAGGGGGAAATATATGGCTACACCTTC
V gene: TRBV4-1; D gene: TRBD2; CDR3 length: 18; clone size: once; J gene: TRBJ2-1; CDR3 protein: CASSQGGPLAGGVHEQFF; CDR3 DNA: TGCGCCAGCAGCCAAGGGGGACCTCTAGCGGGCGGCGTCCATGAGCAGTTCTTC
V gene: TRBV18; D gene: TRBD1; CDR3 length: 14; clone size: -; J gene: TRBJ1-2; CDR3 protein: CASSPGTGAYGYTF; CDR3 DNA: TGTGCCAGCTCACCTGGGACAGGGGCCTATGGCTACACCTTC
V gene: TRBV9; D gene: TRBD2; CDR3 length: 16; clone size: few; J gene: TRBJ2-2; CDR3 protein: CALRTSGGLGTGELFF; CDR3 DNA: TGTGCTCTTAGGACTAGCGGGGGACTGGGCACCGGGGAGCTGTTTTTT
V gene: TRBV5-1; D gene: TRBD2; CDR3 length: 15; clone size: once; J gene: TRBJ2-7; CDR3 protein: CASSLLGTRDYEQYF; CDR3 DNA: TGCGCCAGCAGCCTCCTTGGGACTAGAGACTACGAGCAGTACTTC
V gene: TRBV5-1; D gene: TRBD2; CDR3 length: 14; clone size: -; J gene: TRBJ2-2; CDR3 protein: CASREGGIAGELFF; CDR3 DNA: TGCGCCAGCAGGGAGGGAGGGATCGCCGGGGAGCTGTTTTTT
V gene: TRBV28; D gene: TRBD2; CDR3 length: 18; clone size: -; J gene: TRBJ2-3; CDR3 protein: CASTLGTSGRIITDTQYF; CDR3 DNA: TGTGCCAGCACCTTGGGGACTAGCGGGAGGATCATCACAGATACGCAGTATTTT
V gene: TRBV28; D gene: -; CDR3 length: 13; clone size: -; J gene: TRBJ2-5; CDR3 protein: CASSLVTPETQYF; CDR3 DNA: TGTGCCAGCAGTTTAGTTACTCCTGAGACCCAGTACTTC
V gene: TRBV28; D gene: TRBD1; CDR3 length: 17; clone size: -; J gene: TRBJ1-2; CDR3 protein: CASSSPGTGNTIYGYTF; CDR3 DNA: TGTGCCAGCAGTTCCCCGGGGACAGGGAACACCATCTATGGCTACACCTTC
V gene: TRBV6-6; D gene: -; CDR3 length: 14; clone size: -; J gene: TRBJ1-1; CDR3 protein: CASTNRQAGSEAFF; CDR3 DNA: TGTGCCAGCACTAATCGGCAGGCCGGATCTGAGGCTTTCTTT
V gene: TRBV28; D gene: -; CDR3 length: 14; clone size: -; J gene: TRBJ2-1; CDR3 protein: CASRGRETYNEQFF; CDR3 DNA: TGTGCCAGCAGGGGACGGGAGACATACAATGAGCAGTTCTTC
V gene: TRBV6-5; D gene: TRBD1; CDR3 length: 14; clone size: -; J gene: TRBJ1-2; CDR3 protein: CASAGSGQANGYTF; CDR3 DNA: TGTGCCAGCGCGGGATCCGGACAGGCGAATGGCTACACCTTC
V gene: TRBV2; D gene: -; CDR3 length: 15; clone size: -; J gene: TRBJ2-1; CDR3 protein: CASSEPTGSRNEQFF; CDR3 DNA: TGTGCCAGCAGTGAGCCCACAGGGAGTCGAAATGAGCAGTTCTTC
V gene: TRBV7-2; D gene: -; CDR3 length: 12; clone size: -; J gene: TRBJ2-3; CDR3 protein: CASSPGSPTQYF; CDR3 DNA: TGTGCCAGCAGCCCGGGTAGCCCTACGCAGTATTTT
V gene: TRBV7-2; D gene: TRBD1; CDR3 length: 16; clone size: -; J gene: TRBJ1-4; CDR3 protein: CASSLATGVPNEKLFF; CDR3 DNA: TGTGCCAGCAGCTTAGCGACAGGGGTACCTAATGAAAAACTGTTTTTT
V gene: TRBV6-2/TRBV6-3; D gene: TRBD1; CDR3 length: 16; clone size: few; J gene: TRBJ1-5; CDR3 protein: CASSGGQGPANQPQHF; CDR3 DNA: TGTGCCAGCAGTGGCGGACAGGGGCCCGCCAATCAGCCCCAGCATTTT
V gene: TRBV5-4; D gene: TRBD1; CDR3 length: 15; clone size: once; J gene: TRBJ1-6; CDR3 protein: CASSLLDRETSPLHF; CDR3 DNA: TGTGCCAGCAGCTTGCTTGACAGGGAAACTTCACCCCTCCACTTT
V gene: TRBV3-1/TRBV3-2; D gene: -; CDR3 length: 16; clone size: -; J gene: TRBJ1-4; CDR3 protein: CASSQDRAQGNEKLFF; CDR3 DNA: TGTGCCAGCAGCCAAGATCGGGCGCAGGGGAATGAAAAACTGTTTTTT
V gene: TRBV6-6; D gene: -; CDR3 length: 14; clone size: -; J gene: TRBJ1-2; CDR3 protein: CASSPRGRTYGYTF; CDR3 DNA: TGTGCCAGCAGCCCGAGAGGGCGAACCTATGGCTACACCTTC
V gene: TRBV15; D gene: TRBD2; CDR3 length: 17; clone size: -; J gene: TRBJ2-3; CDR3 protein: CATSRDLAGAQTDTQYF; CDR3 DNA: TGTGCCACCAGCAGAGACCTAGCGGGGGCTCAAACAGATACGCAGTATTTT
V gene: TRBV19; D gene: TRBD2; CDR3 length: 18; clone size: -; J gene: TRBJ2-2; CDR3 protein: CASSIRLAGAFNTGELFF; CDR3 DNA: TGTGCCAGTAGTATCAGACTAGCGGGAGCATTTAACACCGGGGAGCTGTTTTTT
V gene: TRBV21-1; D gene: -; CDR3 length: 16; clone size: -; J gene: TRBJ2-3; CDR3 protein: CASSALGRGCTDTQYF; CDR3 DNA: TGTGCCAGCAGCGCGCTCGGGCGGGGATGCACAGATACGCAGTATTTT
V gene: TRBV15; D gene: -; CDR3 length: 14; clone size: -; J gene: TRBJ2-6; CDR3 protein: CATGLSSGANVLTF; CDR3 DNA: TGTGCCACCGGACTTTCCTCTGGGGCCAACGTCCTGACTTTC
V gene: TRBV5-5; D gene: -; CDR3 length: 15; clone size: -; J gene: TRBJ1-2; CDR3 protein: CASSSQQGLSKGYTF; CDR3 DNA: TGTGCCAGCAGCTCCCAACAGGGACTATCCAAGGGCTACACCTTC
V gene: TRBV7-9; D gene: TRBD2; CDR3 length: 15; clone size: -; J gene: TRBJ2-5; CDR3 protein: CASSFGAGVRETQYF; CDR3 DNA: TGTGCCAGCAGCTTCGGAGCGGGAGTTCGAGAGACCCAGTACTTC
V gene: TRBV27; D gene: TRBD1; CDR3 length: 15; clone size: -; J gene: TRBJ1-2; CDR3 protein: CASSKQQGAGYGYTF; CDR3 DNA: TGTGCCAGCAGTAAGCAACAGGGGGCGGGATATGGCTACACCTTC